A selection of T cell receptor beta chains follows, all from one sample in a study of CD8+ T cells in alopecia areata. TCRdb's table, derived via immunoSEQ multiplex PCR, lists solely in-frame clones and lacks some. This table has around 190,000 clones, about three fifths appearing once. Here the sequenced sample was CD4+ T cells sorted from blood, taken between weeks 47 and 50, from a patient treated with tofacitinib. These receptors were collected from a human donor with alopecia areata. CDR3s include the opening cysteine and the closing phenylalanine or tryptophan. The D gene is left open where the match is weak. Where a row states a size, it is once, few, many or the class of an expanded clone; other rows omit it.

D gene	V gene	J gene	clone size	CDR3 protein	CDR3 DNA
TRBD1	TRBV4-1	TRBJ1-5	once	CASSQGRGGGLNQPQHF	TGCGCCAGCAGCCAAGGACGAGGGGGCGGCTTGAATCAGCCCCAGCATTTT
-	TRBV5-1	TRBJ1-1	-	CASSPGLTTSNTEAFF	TGCGCCAGCAGCCCGGGGCTAACGACATCCAACACTGAAGCTTTCTTT
-	TRBV15	TRBJ2-5	-	CATSTAPDPQETQYF	TGTGCCACCAGCACGGCACCAGATCCCCAAGAGACCCAGTACTTC
TRBD1	TRBV15	TRBJ2-7	-	CATSGTRTGGEQYF	TGTGCCACCAGCGGAACAAGGACAGGGGGCGAGCAGTACTTC
-	TRBV29-1	TRBJ1-1	-	CSVVREPPNTEAFF	TGCAGCGTCGTAAGGGAACCTCCGAACACTGAAGCTTTCTTT
-	TRBV7-2	TRBJ1-1	-	CASSSGSPGATEAFF	TGTGCCAGCAGCTCCGGAAGTCCGGGGGCAACTGAAGCTTTCTTT
TRBD1	TRBV30	TRBJ2-3	-	CAWRAGGQGEDTQYF	TGTGCCTGGAGGGCCGGAGGACAGGGGGAAGATACGCAGTATTTT
-	TRBV5-1	TRBJ1-6	few	CASSLEGGSPLHF	TGCGCCAGCAGCTTGGAAGGTGGATCACCCCTCCACTTT
-	TRBV30	TRBJ1-6	-	CAWTTGLPLHF	TGTGCCTGGACGACCGGACTGCCCCTCCACTTT
-	TRBV18	TRBJ1-2	once	CASSVTEYGYTF	TGTGCCAGCTCAGTGACAGAATATGGCTACACCTTC
-	TRBV14	TRBJ1-6	few	CASSQASFAGATLHF	TGTGCCAGCAGCCAAGCCTCCTTCGCGGGGGCTACCCTCCACTTT
TRBD2	TRBV6-4	TRBJ2-1	-	CASSELAGVHNEQFF	TGTGCCAGCAGTGAACTAGCGGGTGTACACAATGAGCAGTTCTTC
TRBD1	TRBV7-9	TRBJ2-7	few	CASSLGQGADEQYF	TGTGCCAGCAGCTTAGGGCAGGGGGCCGACGAGCAGTACTTC
-	TRBV4-3	TRBJ2-3	few	CASSQGVTDTQYF	TGCGCCAGCAGCCAAGGGGTGACAGATACGCAGTATTTT
-	TRBV11-2	TRBJ2-7	-	CASSFRGFYEQYF	TGTGCCAGCAGCTTCCGGGGGTTCTACGAGCAGTACTTC
-	TRBV10-3	TRBJ2-1	-	CAISQAAGAVNEQFF	TGTGCCATCAGCCAGGCGGCGGGGGCAGTGAATGAGCAGTTCTTC
TRBD1	TRBV19	TRBJ1-5	-	CASSDRGQPQHF	TGTGCCAGCAGCGACAGGGGTCAGCCCCAGCATTTT
-	TRBV6-5	TRBJ2-3	once	CASRLGPSTDTQYF	TGTGCCAGCAGGCTTGGGCCTAGCACAGATACGCAGTATTTT
TRBD1	TRBV10-3	TRBJ1-1	few	CAISEGTGGEAFF	TGTGCCATCAGCGAGGGGACAGGGGGAGAAGCTTTCTTT
-	TRBV4-3	TRBJ1-1	-	CASSQDSQKNTEAFF	TGCGCCAGCAGCCAGGACAGCCAGAAGAACACTGAAGCTTTCTTT
-	TRBV4-3	TRBJ1-1	-	CASSQGWQTNTEAFF	TGCGCCAGCAGCCAAGGTTGGCAGACGAACACTGAAGCTTTCTTT
-	TRBV7-2	TRBJ2-5	-	CASSFPNQETQYF	TGTGCCAGCAGCTTTCCGAACCAAGAGACCCAGTACTTC
-	TRBV4-1	TRBJ1-6	-	CASSQDQRVRYNSPLHF	TGCGCCAGCAGCCAAGATCAACGGGTACGGTATAATTCACCCCTCCACTTT
-	TRBV15	TRBJ2-2	-	CATSRDAEGARTGELFF	TGTGCCACCAGCAGAGATGCGGAAGGGGCGAGGACCGGGGAGCTGTTTTTT
-	TRBV9	TRBJ1-2	-	CASSAGHLNYGYTF	TGTGCCAGCAGCGCTGGACACTTAAACTATGGCTACACCTTC
TRBD1	TRBV29-1	TRBJ2-7	-	CSVEDFGRGQDYEQYF	TGCAGCGTTGAAGATTTTGGCCGCGGACAGGACTACGAGCAGTACTTC
-	TRBV11-2	TRBJ1-1	-	CASSLDVGNTEAFF	TGTGCCAGCAGCTTAGATGTAGGGAACACTGAAGCTTTCTTT
TRBD2	TRBV6-5	TRBJ2-5	-	CASSYAGVRETQYF	TGTGCCAGCAGTTACGCGGGGGTCCGCGAGACCCAGTACTTC
-	TRBV10-3	TRBJ1-6	-	CAIRNGQNNSPLHF	TGTGCCATCAGAAACGGACAGAATAATTCACCCCTCCACTTT
-	TRBV29-1	TRBJ1-2	-	CSVDIQGGYTF	TGCAGCGTTGATATCCAGGGCGGCTACACCTTC
-	TRBV29-1	TRBJ1-4	-	CSPDLNEKLFF	TGCAGCCCGGACCTAAATGAAAAACTGTTTTTT
-	TRBV6-1	TRBJ1-5	few	CASTAGDQPQHF	TGTGCCAGTACCGCTGGGGACCAGCCCCAGCATTTT
TRBD1	TRBV19	TRBJ1-2	many	CASSTGDRYYGYTF	TGTGCCAGTAGTACCGGGGACAGGTACTATGGCTACACCTTC
-	TRBV5-1	TRBJ1-1	-	CASSLDNLNTEAFF	TGCGCCAGCAGCTTGGACAACTTAAACACTGAAGCTTTCTTT
-	TRBV29-1	TRBJ2-5	few	CSVQAAQETQYF	TGCAGCGTTCAAGCGGCCCAAGAGACCCAGTACTTC
TRBD2	TRBV7-7	TRBJ2-7	-	CASSLAHSGGDEQYF	TGTGCCAGCAGCTTAGCGCACAGCGGGGGGGACGAGCAGTACTTC
-	TRBV29-1	TRBJ1-1	once	CSAGGLNTEAFF	TGCAGCGCCGGCGGACTGAACACTGAAGCTTTCTTT
TRBD2	TRBV7-3	TRBJ2-3	-	CARTGTSVSTQYF	TGTGCCAGGACCGGGACTAGCGTCTCAACGCAGTATTTT
TRBD1	TRBV29-1	TRBJ1-4	-	CSAQQGLNEKLFF	TGCAGCGCCCAACAGGGGCTAAATGAAAAACTGTTTTTT
-	TRBV15	TRBJ1-4	-	CATSRAGNSNEKLFF	TGTGCCACCAGCAGAGCGGGCAATTCTAATGAAAAACTGTTTTTT
-	TRBV5-1	TRBJ2-6	-	CASSPTSSGSGANVLTF	TGCGCCAGCAGTCCGACAAGTTCAGGTTCTGGGGCCAACGTCCTGACTTTC
-	TRBV29-1	TRBJ1-1	-	CVGGGTEAFF	TGCGTCGGGGGTGGGACTGAAGCTTTCTTT
-	TRBV5-6	TRBJ1-5	-	CASSSGTRLNQPQHF	TGTGCCAGCAGCTCCGGGACAAGGCTCAATCAGCCCCAGCATTTT
TRBD1	TRBV30	TRBJ1-5	-	CAWSRRQGYQPQHF	TGTGCCTGGTCCAGAAGACAGGGATATCAGCCCCAGCATTTT
TRBD2	TRBV7-3	TRBJ2-3	few	CASSLSSGGAQDTQYF	TGTGCCAGCAGCTTATCTAGCGGGGGGGCCCAAGATACGCAGTATTTT
TRBD1	TRBV29-1	TRBJ1-1	-	CSVKQGSRTEAFF	TGCAGCGTTAAACAGGGGAGTCGGACTGAAGCTTTCTTT
TRBD1	TRBV29-1	TRBJ1-1	-	CSFRGQGRTEAFF	TGCAGCTTCCGAGGACAGGGGAGAACTGAAGCTTTCTTT
-	TRBV5-6	TRBJ2-6	-	CASSPINRDPAGANVLTF	TGTGCCAGCAGCCCGATAAACAGGGATCCAGCTGGGGCCAACGTCCTGACTTTC